The clone carrying this T cell receptor beta chain occurred a few times. Its matching antigen is unknown. Researchers ran the PCR with 60 Vbeta and 13 Jbeta primers. The protocol was immunoSEQ multiplex PCR, while the TCRdb copy is restricted to in-frame clones and leaves out a portion. This sample yields over 60,000 clones, of which roughly 70% are seen a single time; under 15% belongs to the top ten. V shed 6 bases, J shed 5 bases, and the junction held 5 bases outside the gene matches. The CDR3 is 14 amino acids. CDR1 is LNHDA, CDR2 SQIVND, per germline (reference sequence). This record comes from a study of cytomegalovirus exposure and HLA in healthy donors. Turning to the study itself: Out of several hundred genotyped donors, about 80% belonged to the Caucasian-associated ancestry cluster.

Study-level findings and limits: Sequence variants that were highly shared formed a cluster that was likely a sequencing artifact. The listing of 160 or so TCR beta chains classed them as cytomegalovirus-associated.

The chain combines TRBV19 with TRBJ2-4; 9 positions match TRBD2. This clonotype originated in a man between 65 and 80 years old in good health and CMV-seronegative. Sequenced sample: PBMCs. The DNA for the CDR3 is TGTGCCAGTAGAGGGGCGGGAGGGGAAAACATTCAGTACTTC. Its protein product is CASRGAGGENIQYF.